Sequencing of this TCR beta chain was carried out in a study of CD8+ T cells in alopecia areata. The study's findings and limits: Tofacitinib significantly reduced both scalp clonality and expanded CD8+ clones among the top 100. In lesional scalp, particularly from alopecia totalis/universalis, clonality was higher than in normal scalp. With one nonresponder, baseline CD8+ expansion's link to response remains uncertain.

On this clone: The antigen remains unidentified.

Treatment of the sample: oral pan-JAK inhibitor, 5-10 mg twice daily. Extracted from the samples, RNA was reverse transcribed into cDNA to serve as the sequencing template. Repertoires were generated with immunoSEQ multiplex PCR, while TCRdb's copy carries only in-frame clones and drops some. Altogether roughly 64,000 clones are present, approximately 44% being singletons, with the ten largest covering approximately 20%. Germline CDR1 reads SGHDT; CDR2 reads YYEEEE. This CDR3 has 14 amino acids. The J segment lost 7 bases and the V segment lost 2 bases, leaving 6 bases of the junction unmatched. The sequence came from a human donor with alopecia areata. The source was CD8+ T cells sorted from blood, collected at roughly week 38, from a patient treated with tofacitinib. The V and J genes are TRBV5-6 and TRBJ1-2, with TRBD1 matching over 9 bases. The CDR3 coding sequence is TGTGCCAGCAGCTTCCCGGGACAGGGATTTGGCTACACCTTC. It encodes CASSFPGQGFGYTF.